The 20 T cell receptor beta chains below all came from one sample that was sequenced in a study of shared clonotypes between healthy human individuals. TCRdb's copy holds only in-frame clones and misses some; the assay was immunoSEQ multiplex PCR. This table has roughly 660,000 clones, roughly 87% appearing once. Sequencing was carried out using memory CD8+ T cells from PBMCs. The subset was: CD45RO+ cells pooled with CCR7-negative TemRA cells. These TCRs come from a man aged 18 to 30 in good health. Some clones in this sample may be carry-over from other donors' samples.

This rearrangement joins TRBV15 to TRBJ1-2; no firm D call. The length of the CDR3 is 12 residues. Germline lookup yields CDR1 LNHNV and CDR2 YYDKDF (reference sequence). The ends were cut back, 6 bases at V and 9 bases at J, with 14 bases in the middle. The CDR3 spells CATSPEGFSYTF. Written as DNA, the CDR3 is TGTGCCACCAGTCCAGAGGGTTTCAGCTACACCTTC.

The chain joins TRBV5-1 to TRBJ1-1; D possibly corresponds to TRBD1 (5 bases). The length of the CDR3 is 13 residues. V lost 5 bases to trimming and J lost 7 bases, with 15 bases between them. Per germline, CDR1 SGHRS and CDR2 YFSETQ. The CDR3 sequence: CASRGVGGVEAFF. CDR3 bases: TGCGCCAGCAGGGGCGTCGGGGGAGTTGAAGCTTTCTTT.

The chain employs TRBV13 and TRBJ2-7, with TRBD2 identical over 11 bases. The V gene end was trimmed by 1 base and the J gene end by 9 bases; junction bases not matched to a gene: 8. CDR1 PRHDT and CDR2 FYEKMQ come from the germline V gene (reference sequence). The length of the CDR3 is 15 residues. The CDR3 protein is CASSLAGLAEGGQYF. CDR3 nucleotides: TGTGCCAGCAGCTTAGCGGGACTAGCGGAGGGGGGGCAGTACTTC.

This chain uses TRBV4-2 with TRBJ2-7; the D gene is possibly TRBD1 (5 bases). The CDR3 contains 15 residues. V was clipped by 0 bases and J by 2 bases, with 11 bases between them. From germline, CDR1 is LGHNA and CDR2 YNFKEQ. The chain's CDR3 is CASSQERDSAYEQYF. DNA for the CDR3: TGTGCCAGCAGCCAAGAGAGAGACAGTGCCTACGAGCAGTACTTC.

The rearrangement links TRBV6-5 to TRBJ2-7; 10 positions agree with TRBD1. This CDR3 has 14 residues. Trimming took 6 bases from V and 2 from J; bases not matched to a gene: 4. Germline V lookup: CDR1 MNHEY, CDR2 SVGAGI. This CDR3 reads CASSQDRGTYEQYF. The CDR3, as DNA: TGTGCCAGCAGCCAGGACAGGGGGACCTACGAGCAGTACTTC.

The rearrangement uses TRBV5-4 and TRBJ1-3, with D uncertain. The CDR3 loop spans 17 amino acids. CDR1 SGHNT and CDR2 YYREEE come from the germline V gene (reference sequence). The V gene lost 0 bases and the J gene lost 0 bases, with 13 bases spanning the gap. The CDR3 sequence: CASSLEGRLNSGNTIYF. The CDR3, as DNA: TGTGCCAGCAGCTTGGAAGGCCGACTGAACTCTGGAAACACCATATATTTT.

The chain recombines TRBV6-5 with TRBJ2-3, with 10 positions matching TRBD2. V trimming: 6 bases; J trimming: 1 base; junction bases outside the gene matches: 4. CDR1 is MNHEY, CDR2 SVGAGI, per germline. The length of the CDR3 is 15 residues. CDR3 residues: CASRRLAGGTDTQYF. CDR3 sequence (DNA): TGTGCCAGCAGACGCCTAGCGGGAGGCACAGATACGCAGTATTTT.

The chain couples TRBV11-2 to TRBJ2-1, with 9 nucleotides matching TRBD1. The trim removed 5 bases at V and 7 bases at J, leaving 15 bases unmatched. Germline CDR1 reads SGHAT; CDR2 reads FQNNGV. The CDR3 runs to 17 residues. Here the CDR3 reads CASSHGGQGLNINEQFF. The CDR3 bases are TGTGCCAGCAGCCATGGGGGACAGGGACTAAATATTAATGAGCAGTTCTTC.

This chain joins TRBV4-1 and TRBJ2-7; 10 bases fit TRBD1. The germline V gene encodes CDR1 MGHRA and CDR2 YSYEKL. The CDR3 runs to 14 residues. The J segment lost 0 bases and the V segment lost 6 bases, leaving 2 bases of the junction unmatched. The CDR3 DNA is TGCGCCAGCAGTCGGGACAGGGGCTCCTACGAGCAGTACTTC. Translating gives CASSRDRGSYEQYF.

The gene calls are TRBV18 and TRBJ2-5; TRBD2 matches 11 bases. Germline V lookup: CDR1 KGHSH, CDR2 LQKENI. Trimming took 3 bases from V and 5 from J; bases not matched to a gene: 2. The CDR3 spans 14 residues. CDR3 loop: CASSPASGRETQYF. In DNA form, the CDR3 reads TGTGCCAGCTCACCCGCTAGCGGGAGGGAGACCCAGTACTTC. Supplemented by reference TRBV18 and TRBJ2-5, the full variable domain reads NAGVMQNPRHLVRRRGQEARLRCSPMKGHSHVYWYRQLPEEGLKFMVYLQKENIIDESGMPKERFSAEFPKEGPSILRIQQVVRGDSAAYFCASSPASGRETQYFGPGTRLLVL.

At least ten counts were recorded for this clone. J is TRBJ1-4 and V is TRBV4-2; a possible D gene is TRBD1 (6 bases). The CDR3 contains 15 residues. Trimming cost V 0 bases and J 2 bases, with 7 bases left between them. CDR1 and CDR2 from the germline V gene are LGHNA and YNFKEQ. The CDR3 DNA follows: TGTGCCAGCAGCCAAGAAGGGGGTACTAATGAAAAACTGTTTTTT. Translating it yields CASSQEGGTNEKLFF.

CDR3 amino acids: CASSSPALQETQYF. The CDR3 DNA reads as TGCGCCAGCAGCTCCCCCGCGTTACAAGAGACCCAGTACTTC. This chain connects TRBV5-1 to TRBJ2-5; D not certain. Germline V gene data show CDR1 as SGHRS and CDR2 as YFSETQ. The CDR3 runs 14 residues. V lost 3 bases and J 2 bases, leaving 11 bases between the germline ends.

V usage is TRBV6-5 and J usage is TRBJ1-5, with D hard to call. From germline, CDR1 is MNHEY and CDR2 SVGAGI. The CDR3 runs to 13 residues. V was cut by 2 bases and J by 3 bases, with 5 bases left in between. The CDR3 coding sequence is TGTGCCAGCAGTTACGCCAACAATCAGCCCCAGCATTTT. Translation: CASSYANNQPQHF.

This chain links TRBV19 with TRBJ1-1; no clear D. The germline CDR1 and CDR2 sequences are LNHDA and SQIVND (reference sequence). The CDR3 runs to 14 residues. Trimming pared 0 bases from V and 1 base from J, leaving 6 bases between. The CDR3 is CASSIDVENTEAFF. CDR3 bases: TGTGCCAGTAGTATAGATGTAGAGAACACTGAAGCTTTCTTT.

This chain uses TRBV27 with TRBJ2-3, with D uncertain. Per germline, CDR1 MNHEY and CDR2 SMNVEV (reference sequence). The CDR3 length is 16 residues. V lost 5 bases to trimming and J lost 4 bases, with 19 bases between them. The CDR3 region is CASSEPLRLGSDTQYF. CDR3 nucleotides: TGTGCCAGCAGTGAACCTCTCCGCCTAGGATCAGATACGCAGTATTTT.

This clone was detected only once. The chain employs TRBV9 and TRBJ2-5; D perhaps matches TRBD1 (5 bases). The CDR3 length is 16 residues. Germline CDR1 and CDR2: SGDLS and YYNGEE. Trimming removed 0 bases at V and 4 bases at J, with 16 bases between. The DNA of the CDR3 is TGTGCCAGCAGCGTAGGCCGTGGGGCGCTCCGAGAGACCCAGTACTTC. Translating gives CASSVGRGALRETQYF. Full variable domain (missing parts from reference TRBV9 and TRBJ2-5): DSGVTQTPKHLITATGQRVTLRCSPRSGDLSVYWYQQSLDQGLQFLIQYYNGEERAKGNILERFSAQQFPDLHSELNLSSLELGDSALYFCASSVGRGALRETQYFGPGTRLLVL.

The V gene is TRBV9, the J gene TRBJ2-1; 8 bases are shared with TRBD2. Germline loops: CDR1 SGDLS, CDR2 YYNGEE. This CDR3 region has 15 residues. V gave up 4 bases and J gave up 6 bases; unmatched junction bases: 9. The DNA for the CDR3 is TGTGCCAGCAGCCCCAGCGGGGGAACTATCAATGAGCAGTTCTTC. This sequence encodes CASSPSGGTINEQFF.

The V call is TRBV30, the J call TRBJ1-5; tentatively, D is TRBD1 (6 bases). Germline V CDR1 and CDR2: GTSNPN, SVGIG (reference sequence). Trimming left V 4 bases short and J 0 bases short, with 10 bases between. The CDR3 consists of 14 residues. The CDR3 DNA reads TGTGCCTGGAATCAGGACAGTAGCAATCAGCCCCAGCATTTT. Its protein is CAWNQDSSNQPQHF.

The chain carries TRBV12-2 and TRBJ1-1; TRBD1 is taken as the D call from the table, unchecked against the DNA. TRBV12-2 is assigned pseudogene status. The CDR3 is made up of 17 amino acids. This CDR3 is CASRFQQDRFMNTEAFF. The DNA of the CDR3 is TGTGCAAGTCGCTTTCAACAGGACCGGTTCATGAACACTGAAGCTTTCTTT.

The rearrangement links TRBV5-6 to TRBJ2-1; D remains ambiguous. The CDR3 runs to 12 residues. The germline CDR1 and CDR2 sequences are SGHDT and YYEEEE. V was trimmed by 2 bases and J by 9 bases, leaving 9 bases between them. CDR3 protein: CASSLIGREQFF. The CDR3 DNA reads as TGTGCCAGCAGCTTAATCGGGCGTGAGCAGTTCTTC.